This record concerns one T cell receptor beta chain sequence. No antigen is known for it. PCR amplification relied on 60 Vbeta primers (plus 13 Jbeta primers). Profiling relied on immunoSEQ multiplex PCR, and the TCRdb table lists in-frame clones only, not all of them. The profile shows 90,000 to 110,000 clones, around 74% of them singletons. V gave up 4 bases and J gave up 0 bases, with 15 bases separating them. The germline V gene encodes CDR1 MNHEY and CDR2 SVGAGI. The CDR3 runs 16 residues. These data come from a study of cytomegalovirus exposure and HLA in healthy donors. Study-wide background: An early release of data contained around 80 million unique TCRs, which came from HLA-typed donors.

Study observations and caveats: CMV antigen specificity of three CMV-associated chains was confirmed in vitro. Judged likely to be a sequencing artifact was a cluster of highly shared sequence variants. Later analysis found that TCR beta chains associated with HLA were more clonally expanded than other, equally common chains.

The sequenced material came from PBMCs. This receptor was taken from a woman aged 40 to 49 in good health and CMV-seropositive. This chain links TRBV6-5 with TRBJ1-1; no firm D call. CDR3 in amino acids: CASSSHGRTLNTEAFF. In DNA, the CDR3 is TGTGCCAGCAGTTCCCACGGGAGGACCCTGAACACTGAAGCTTTCTTT.